The rows below give T cell receptor beta chains drawn from one sample of a study of blood T cell repertoires in COVID-19. Clones were sequenced by immunoSEQ multiplex PCR, and TCRdb holds only the in-frame ones, with some missing. The table lists over 200,000 clones, 85% to 90% of them singletons, with approximately 10% in the top ten. Sequenced material: peripheral blood. The source is a man aged 45-60 years with COVID-19, enrolled during active disease. CDR3s include the opening cysteine and the closing phenylalanine or tryptophan. Each record gives: clone size, V gene, D gene, J gene, CDR3 DNA, CDR3 protein. The D gene is left open where the match is weak. Clone size, where shown, is once, few, many, or a class for clones that have expanded.

>NA|TRBV9|NA|TRBJ1-1
TGTGCCAGCAGCGTAGGGGCAGGGGCACCGAGCACTGAAGCTTTCTTT
CASSVGAGAPSTEAFF
>once|TRBV27|TRBD2|TRBJ2-1
TGTGCCAGCAGTTCATTCGCGGGGGAGGAGCAGTTCTTC
CASSSFAGEEQFF
>NA|TRBV14|NA|TRBJ1-3
TGTGCCAGCAGCCAATTATGGGGAGTTGGAAACACCATATATTTT
CASSQLWGVGNTIYF
>once|TRBV6-5|NA|TRBJ1-6
TGTGCCAGCAGTTACGAAGGGAGATCTCTCTTT
CASSYEGRSLF
>NA|TRBV10-1|TRBD1|TRBJ1-2
TGCGCCAGCAGTCCGACAGGGAGATATGGCTACACCTTC
CASSPTGRYGYTF
>NA|TRBV6-1|TRBD1|TRBJ2-3
TGTGCCAGCAGTGAAACTACAGGGGCGGGAGATACGCAGTATTTT
CASSETTGAGDTQYF
>NA|TRBV9|NA|TRBJ2-2
TGTGCCAGCAGCGTGGAGGGTTCAAACACCGGGGAGCTGTTTTTT
CASSVEGSNTGELFF
>NA|TRBV11-2|NA|TRBJ1-1
TGTGCCAGCAGCTTAGCCGGGTCCGGCGAAGCTTTCTTT
CASSLAGSGEAFF
>NA|TRBV27|NA|TRBJ2-1
TGTGCCAGCAGTTTAAGGCTAGCAGTGAACAATGAGCAGTTCTTC
CASSLRLAVNNEQFF
>NA|TRBV12-3/TRBV12-4|NA|TRBJ2-3
TGTGCCAGCAGTCAAGCCCGGGATACGCAGTATTTT
CASSQARDTQYF
>NA|TRBV4-1|TRBD2|TRBJ2-4
TGCGCCAGCAGCCAGGAGCTAGCGGTTCGAGCCAAAAACATTCAGTACTTC
CASSQELAVRAKNIQYF
>NA|TRBV7-9|NA|TRBJ1-4
TGTGCCAGCATCGGGGGTGGTTATGATGAAAAACTGTTTTTT
CASIGGGYDEKLFF
>NA|TRBV6-5|NA|TRBJ2-1
TGTGCCAGCACCAACGGACTGATCCCCCACAATGAGCAGTTCTTC
CASTNGLIPHNEQFF
>NA|TRBV6-5|TRBD1|TRBJ1-4
TGTGCCAGCGGGCCGGGACAGGGGTTTGAAAAACTGTTTTTT
CASGPGQGFEKLFF
>NA|TRBV6-2/TRBV6-3|NA|TRBJ2-5
TGTGCCAGCAGTTCGGCGGACCAAGAGACCCAGTACTTC
CASSSADQETQYF
>NA|TRBV6-1|NA|TRBJ1-6
TGTGCCAGCAGTGAAGCAGTCCAGTATAATTCACCCCTCCACTTT
CASSEAVQYNSPLHF
>NA|TRBV27|NA|TRBJ2-2
TGTGCCAGCAGTGCCCGACAGGCGAACACCGGGGAGCTGTTTTTT
CASSARQANTGELFF
>NA|TRBV6-4|NA|TRBJ1-2
TGTGCCAGCCCCGATGCACACGATCGATATGGCTACACCTTC
CASPDAHDRYGYTF
>once|TRBV5-6|NA|TRBJ1-4
TGTGCCAGCAGCTTGGGGTCAGGGGAAAAACTGTTTTTT
CASSLGSGEKLFF
>many|TRBV6-2/TRBV6-3|TRBD2|TRBJ2-5
TGTGCCAGCAGTTACTCGGTTCGGGGGGGCTGGGAGACCCAGTACTTC
CASSYSVRGGWETQYF
>NA|TRBV28|TRBD1|TRBJ1-5
TGTGCCAGCAGCCCGGGGACAGGGTTTCAGCCCCAGCATTTT
CASSPGTGFQPQHF
>NA|TRBV5-1|TRBD2|TRBJ2-2
TGCGCCAGCAGCTTGATTAGCGGGGACACCGGGGAGCTGTTTTTT
CASSLISGDTGELFF
>NA|TRBV25-1|NA|TRBJ1-1
TGTGCCAGCAGTGAGTCAGCTGAAGCTTTCTTT
CASSESAEAFF
>NA|TRBV9|NA|TRBJ2-2
TGTGCCAGCAGCGTAGCGAGTTCGGGGGAGCTGTTTTTT
CASSVASSGELFF
>NA|TRBV9|NA|TRBJ2-1
TGTGCCAGCAGCGTAGACGGAGGCGGTGCGGGGCGAGATGAGCAGTTCTTC
CASSVDGGGAGRDEQFF
>NA|TRBV5-1|TRBD1|TRBJ1-4
TGCGCCAGCAGCTGGGGGACAGGGGACGAAAAACTGTTTTTT
CASSWGTGDEKLFF
>once|TRBV19|TRBD2|TRBJ2-4
TGTGCCAGTAGTATAGATCTATCGGGGACTAGCGGGATCAAAAACATTCAGTACTTC
CASSIDLSGTSGIKNIQYF
>NA|TRBV7-3|TRBD2|TRBJ2-3
TGTGCCAGCAGCTTATCTGCGGGAGCGAGTGCAGATACGCAGTATTTT
CASSLSAGASADTQYF
>NA|TRBV19|TRBD2|TRBJ2-7
TGTGCCAGTAGTCCAGGACTAGCGGGTGACTACGAGCAGTACTTC
CASSPGLAGDYEQYF
>NA|TRBV4-3|NA|TRBJ1-4
TGCGCCAGCAGCCCCCAACAGGGATCTAATGAAAAACTGTTTTTT
CASSPQQGSNEKLFF
>few|TRBV9|TRBD2|TRBJ2-7
TGTGCCAGCAGCGTATCCAGCGGGGGGAGCGAGCAGTACTTC
CASSVSSGGSEQYF